This T cell receptor beta chain emerged from a study of post-analysis software for immune sequencing data. Study overall: Recorded disease courses covered relapsing-remitting, secondary progressive and progressive-relapsing multiple sclerosis. Some patients had no subtype annotation. Study conclusions and caveats: Elevated frequency relative to controls characterized a handful of TRBV segments in patients, TRBV5-6, TRBV5-1 and TRBV20-1 among them.

Comments on this clonotype: Its antigen is still unknown.

The CDR3 extends over 12 amino acids. V was trimmed by 4 bases and J by 1 base, leaving 7 bases between them. In germline, CDR1 is DFQATT, CDR2 SNEGSKA (reference sequence). Every TCR beta cDNA library bore unique molecular identifiers. It was from about 0.94 to 9.7 million T cells that some 500,000 cDNA molecules came. TCRdb reanalysed the PCR reads using MiXCR and keeps one entry per CDR3 protein. The profile shows hundreds of thousands of distinct CDR3 sequences, 44% of them singletons. The material sequenced was blood. The sequence was collected from a girl aged 5-17 years with multiple sclerosis. The chain uses TRBV20-1 and TRBJ1-1, with D uncertain. Here the CDR3 DNA reads TGCAGTGCTATGAGCGGGAACACTGAAGCTTTCTTT. It yields the protein CSAMSGNTEAFF.